Listed below are T cell receptor beta chains from one sample, sequenced in a study of CD8 T cells in Susac syndrome. MiXCR was run by TCRdb on the immunoSEQ multiplex PCR reads, yielding one entry per CDR3 protein. The sample includes some 300,000 distinct CDR3 sequences, 65% to 90% of them seen just once. The sequenced sample consisted of CD8+ T cells from PBMCs. The receptors stem from a human donor with multiple sclerosis. The CDR3 runs from the conserved cysteine through the conserved F or W. Each record gives: CDR3 length, clone size, D gene, J gene, V gene, CDR3 protein, CDR3 DNA. The D gene is left open where the match is weak. Some rows have no size entry. The others give once, few or many, or a class for an expanded clone.

>14|NA|NA|TRBJ2-5|TRBV10-3
CAISEVVGSETQYF
TGTGCCATCAGTGAGGTGGTGGGAAGTGAGACCCAGTACTTC
>15|NA|NA|TRBJ1-4|TRBV6-1
CASSEGAVSGEKLFF
TGTGCCAGCAGTGAAGGAGCCGTGAGTGGTGAAAAACTGTTTTTT
>13|NA|NA|TRBJ1-1|TRBV6-6
CASSPYKNTEAFF
TGTGCCAGCAGTCCCTACAAGAACACTGAAGCTTTCTTT
>14|NA|TRBD2|TRBJ2-1|TRBV7-8
CASSLRAGVDEQFF
TGTGCCAGCAGCTTAAGAGCGGGAGTGGATGAGCAGTTCTTC
>14|NA|NA|TRBJ1-2|TRBV6-5
CASSWDIANYGYTF
TGTGCCAGCAGTTGGGACATCGCTAACTATGGCTACACCTTC
>18|NA|TRBD2|TRBJ2-5|TRBV28
CASRSRGTSGRAAETQYF
TGTGCCAGCAGGAGTAGAGGGACTAGCGGGAGGGCCGCGGAGACCCAGTACTTC
>14|NA|TRBD2|TRBJ2-2|TRBV10-1
CASRDPGGTGELFF
TGCGCCAGCAGGGATCCGGGAGGGACCGGGGAGCTGTTTTTT
>15|NA|TRBD2|TRBJ2-5|TRBV7-4
CASSLGASGAKTQYF
TGTGCCAGCAGCTTAGGAGCTAGCGGGGCCAAGACCCAGTACTTC
>17|NA|NA|TRBJ2-1|TRBV5-1
CASSLPESREPLNEQFF
TGCGCCAGCAGCTTGCCAGAATCTCGGGAGCCCCTAAATGAGCAGTTCTTC
>14|few|NA|TRBJ2-5|TRBV6-2/TRBV6-3
CASSYGTLQETQYF
TGTGCCAGCAGTTACGGGACACTGCAAGAGACCCAGTACTTC